The entry below describes one TCR beta chain. Its target is unknown. These donors were members of the approximately 120-subject validation cohort, a group separate from the approximately 670-subject first cohort. The sample is drawn from a study of cytomegalovirus exposure and HLA in healthy donors. Findings of the study overall: High sensitivity and specificity were reportedly achieved when the classifier diagnosed cytomegalovirus status.

Method: immunoSEQ multiplex PCR; TCRdb's copy keeps in-frame clones and lacks some. There are hundreds of thousands of clones in the sample; roughly 84% occur only once, and roughly 2% lies in the top ten. This CDR3 is built from 14 residues. Germline CDR1 is KGHSH and CDR2 is LQKENI. Trimming cost V 1 base and J 1 base, with 7 bases left between them. This sequence was found in a woman younger than 35 in good health and CMV-seropositive. Material: PBMCs. V usage is TRBV18 and J usage is TRBJ1-1, with D unresolved. For the CDR3, the DNA is TGTGCCAGCTCACCACGTTCAGGGAACACTGAAGCTTTCTTT. As protein: CASSPRSGNTEAFF.